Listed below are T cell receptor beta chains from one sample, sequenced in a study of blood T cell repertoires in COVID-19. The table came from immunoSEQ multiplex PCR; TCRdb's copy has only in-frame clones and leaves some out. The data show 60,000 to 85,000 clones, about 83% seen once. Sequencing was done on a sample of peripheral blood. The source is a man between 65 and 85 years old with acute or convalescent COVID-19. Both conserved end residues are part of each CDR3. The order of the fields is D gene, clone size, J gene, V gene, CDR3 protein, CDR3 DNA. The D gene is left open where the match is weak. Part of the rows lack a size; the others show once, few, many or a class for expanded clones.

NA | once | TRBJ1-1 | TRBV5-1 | CASSPQGSTEAFF | TGCGCCAGCAGCCCCCAGGGTAGCACTGAAGCTTTCTTT
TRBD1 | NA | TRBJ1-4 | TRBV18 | CASSPTRQGDEKLFF | TGTGCCAGCTCACCAACGCGACAGGGAGATGAAAAACTGTTTTTT
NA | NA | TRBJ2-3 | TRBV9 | CASSVVGGPQDTQYF | TGTGCCAGCAGCGTAGTAGGAGGGCCCCAGGATACGCAGTATTTT
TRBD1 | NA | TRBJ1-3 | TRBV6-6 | CASSQTGSGNTIYF | TGTGCCAGCAGTCAGACAGGGTCCGGAAACACCATATATTTT
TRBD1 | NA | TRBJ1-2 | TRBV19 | CASSPDRAYGYTF | TGTGCCAGTAGTCCCGACAGGGCCTATGGCTACACCTTC
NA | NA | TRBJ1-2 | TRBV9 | CASSLRGPLDGYTF | TGTGCCAGCAGCCTTAGAGGGCCTCTCGATGGCTACACCTTC
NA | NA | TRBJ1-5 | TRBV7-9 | CASSPLEGFYSNQPQHF | TGTGCCAGCAGCCCCTTAGAGGGATTCTATAGCAATCAGCCCCAGCATTTT
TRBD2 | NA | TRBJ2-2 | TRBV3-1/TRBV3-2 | CASSQDWSGRGAGELFF | TGTGCCAGCAGCCAAGATTGGAGCGGGAGAGGCGCCGGGGAGCTGTTTTTT
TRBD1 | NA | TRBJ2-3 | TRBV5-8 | CASSYLGQGAVSDTQYF | TGTGCCAGCAGCTACTTGGGACAGGGGGCGGTCTCAGATACGCAGTATTTT
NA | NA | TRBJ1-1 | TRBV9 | CASSVAAGSNTEAFF | TGTGCCAGCAGCGTAGCCGCAGGGTCAAACACTGAAGCTTTCTTT
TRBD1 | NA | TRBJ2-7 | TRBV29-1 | CSAQGARDEQYF | TGCAGCGCCCAGGGGGCTCGTGACGAGCAGTACTTC
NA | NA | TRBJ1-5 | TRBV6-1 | CASSEAVQASQHF | TGTGCCAGCAGTGAAGCGGTACAGGCGTCCCAGCATTTT
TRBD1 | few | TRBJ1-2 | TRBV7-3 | CASSDGDSGSGGYTF | TGTGCCAGCAGCGACGGGGACAGCGGATCAGGTGGCTACACCTTC
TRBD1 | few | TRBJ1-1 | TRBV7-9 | CASTLTGSWEAFF | TGTGCCAGCACCTTGACAGGGTCGTGGGAAGCTTTCTTT
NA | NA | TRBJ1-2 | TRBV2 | CASSELEGNYGYTF | TGTGCCAGCAGTGAATTAGAGGGAAACTATGGCTACACCTTC
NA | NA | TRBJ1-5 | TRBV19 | CASSIGAGNQPQHF | TGTGCCAGTAGTATAGGCGCAGGCAACCAGCCCCAGCATTTT
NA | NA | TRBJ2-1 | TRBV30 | CAWRYGTTSYNEQFF | TGTGCCTGGAGGTATGGAACTACCTCCTACAATGAGCAGTTCTTC
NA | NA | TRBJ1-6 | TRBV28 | CASSQPTRGGNSPLHF | TGTGCCAGCAGTCAACCCACCAGGGGTGGTAATTCACCCCTCCACTTT
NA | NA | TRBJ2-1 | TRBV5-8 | CASLMAGLSYNEQFF | TGTGCCAGCTTGATGGCCGGACTCTCCTACAATGAGCAGTTCTTC
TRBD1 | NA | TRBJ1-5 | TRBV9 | CASSLGTASNQPQHF | TGTGCCAGCAGCCTAGGGACAGCTAGCAATCAGCCCCAGCATTTT
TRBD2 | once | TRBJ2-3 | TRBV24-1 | CATQTSGGADTQYF | TGTGCCACCCAGACTAGCGGCGGGGCAGATACGCAGTATTTT
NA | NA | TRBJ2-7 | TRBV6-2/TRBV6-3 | CASSPRGSYEQYF | TGTGCCAGCAGTCCCAGAGGGTCCTACGAGCAGTACTTC
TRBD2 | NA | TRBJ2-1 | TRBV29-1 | CSVKGTSGSYNEQFF | TGCAGCGTCAAGGGGACTAGCGGGAGCTACAATGAGCAGTTCTTC
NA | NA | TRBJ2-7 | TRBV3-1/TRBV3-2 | CASSKGGYEQYF | TGTGCCAGCAGTAAAGGCGGCTACGAGCAGTACTTC
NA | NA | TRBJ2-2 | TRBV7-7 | CASGHAGVTGELFF | TGTGCTTCAGGCCATGCCGGGGTAACCGGGGAGCTGTTTTTT
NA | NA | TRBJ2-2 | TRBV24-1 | CATSATGELFF | TGTGCCACCAGTGCTACCGGGGAGCTGTTTTTT
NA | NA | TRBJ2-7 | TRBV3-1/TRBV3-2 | CASSQDLTGGQYF | TGTGCCAGCAGCCAAGATTTGACCGGAGGGCAGTACTTC
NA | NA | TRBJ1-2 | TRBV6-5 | CASSYSGSPANYGYTF | TGTGCCAGCAGTTACTCGGGCAGTCCTGCTAACTATGGCTACACCTTC
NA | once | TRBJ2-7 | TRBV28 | CASSLGARRGNYEQYF | TGTGCCAGCAGTTTAGGGGCTAGAAGGGGGAACTACGAGCAGTACTTC
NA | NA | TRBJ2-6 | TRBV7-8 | CASSLWAGGGSSGANVLTF | TGTGCCAGCAGCTTATGGGCAGGCGGCGGGTCATCTGGGGCCAACGTCCTGACTTTC
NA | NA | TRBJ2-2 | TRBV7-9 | CASSLSGELFF | TGTGCCAGCAGCTTGAGCGGGGAGCTGTTTTTT
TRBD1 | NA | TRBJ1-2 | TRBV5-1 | CASTPTGTGAGYTF | TGCGCCAGCACCCCGACCGGGACAGGGGCGGGCTACACCTTC
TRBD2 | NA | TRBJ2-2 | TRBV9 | CASSVDQTSGEELFF | TGTGCCAGCAGCGTAGACCAGACTAGCGGGGAGGAGCTGTTTTTT
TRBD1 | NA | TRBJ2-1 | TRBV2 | CASRAWGQGNNEQFF | TGTGCCAGCAGAGCCTGGGGACAGGGTAACAATGAGCAGTTCTTC
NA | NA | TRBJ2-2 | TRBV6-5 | CASSYWTAGELFF | TGTGCCAGCAGTTACTGGACAGCCGGGGAGCTGTTTTTT
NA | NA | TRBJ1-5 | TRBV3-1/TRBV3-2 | CASSRGWEDQPQHF | TGTGCCAGCAGCCGGGGTTGGGAGGACCAGCCCCAGCATTTT
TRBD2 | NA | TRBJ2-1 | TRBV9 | CASSVEAGAGYNEQFF | TGTGCCAGCAGCGTAGAGGCGGGAGCGGGATACAATGAGCAGTTCTTC
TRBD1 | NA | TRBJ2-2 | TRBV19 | CASSISGQGHTGELFF | TGTGCCAGTAGTATAAGCGGACAGGGTCACACCGGGGAGCTGTTTTTT
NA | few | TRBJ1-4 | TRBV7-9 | CASARGAGGDEKLFF | TGTGCCAGCGCCCGGGGGGCAGGCGGAGATGAAAAACTGTTTTTT
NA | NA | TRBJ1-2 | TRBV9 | CASSANSGAVYGYTF | TGTGCCAGCAGCGCGAACAGTGGGGCCGTCTATGGCTACACCTTC
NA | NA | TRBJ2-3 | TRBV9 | CASSARQTSTDTQYF | TGTGCCAGCAGCGCCCGACAGACCAGCACAGATACGCAGTATTTT
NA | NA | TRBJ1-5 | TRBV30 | CAWSLSDRNNQPQHF | TGTGCCTGGAGTCTCTCCGACAGAAACAATCAGCCCCAGCATTTT
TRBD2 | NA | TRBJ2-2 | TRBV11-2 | CASTLVAGTLNTGELFF | TGTGCCAGCACCCTCGTAGCGGGGACATTGAACACCGGGGAGCTGTTTTTT
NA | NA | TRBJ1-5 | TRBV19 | CASNTEGGLGNQPQHF | TGTGCCAGTAATACGGAAGGGGGTCTGGGCAATCAGCCCCAGCATTTT
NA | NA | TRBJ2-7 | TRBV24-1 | CATSRGREYEQYF | TGTGCCACCAGTCGAGGCAGGGAATACGAGCAGTACTTC
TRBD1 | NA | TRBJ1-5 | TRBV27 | CASSETGEGQPQHF | TGTGCCAGCAGCGAGACAGGGGAAGGTCAGCCCCAGCATTTT
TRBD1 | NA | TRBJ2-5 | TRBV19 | CASSMTGVYQETQYF | TGTGCCAGTAGTATGACAGGGGTATACCAAGAGACCCAGTACTTC
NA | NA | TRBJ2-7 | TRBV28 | CASSLRLAEQYF | TGTGCCAGCAGTTTGAGGTTGGCCGAGCAGTACTTC
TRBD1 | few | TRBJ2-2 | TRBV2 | CASSRDRLNTGELFF | TGTGCCAGCAGCCGGGACAGGTTGAACACCGGGGAGCTGTTTTTT
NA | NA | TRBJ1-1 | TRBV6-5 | CASRWTANTEAFF | TGTGCCAGCAGATGGACAGCGAACACTGAAGCTTTCTTT
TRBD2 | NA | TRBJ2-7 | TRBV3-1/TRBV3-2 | CASSLLPSGSLYEQYF | TGTGCCAGCAGCCTGCTACCTAGCGGGAGTCTCTACGAGCAGTACTTC
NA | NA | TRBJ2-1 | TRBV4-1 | CASSPGLASFEFF | TGCGCCAGCAGCCCCGGCCTAGCCTCTTTTGAGTTCTTC
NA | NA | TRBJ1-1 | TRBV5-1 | CASSLLGATEAFF | TGCGCCAGCAGCCTCCTGGGGGCCACTGAAGCTTTCTTT
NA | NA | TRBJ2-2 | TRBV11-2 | CASSTEATNTGELFF | TGTGCCAGCAGCACGGAGGCCACGAACACCGGGGAGCTGTTTTTT
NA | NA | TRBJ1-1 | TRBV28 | CASSPINSRYTEAFF | TGTGCCAGCAGTCCAATCAATTCTCGGTACACTGAAGCTTTCTTT
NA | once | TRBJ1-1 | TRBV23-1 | CASSQSSRGAFF | TGCGCCAGCAGTCAATCGTCACGGGGTGCTTTCTTT
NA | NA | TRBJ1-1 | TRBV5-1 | CASRIQGNTEAFF | TGCGCCAGCCGGATACAGGGGAACACTGAAGCTTTCTTT